The sample holds many counts of the clone carrying this T cell receptor beta chain. Its antigen is unidentified. TCR beta CDR3 sequences were amplified from RNA transcripts. With the HTBI primer set, the TCR CDR3 went through a first round of RT-PCR. Each CDR3 protein is one row after TCRdb ran MiXCR on the multiplex PCR reads. The table lists approximately 430,000 distinct CDR3 sequences, 14% to 15% of them singletons. The sample belongs to a study of T cells in Graves' hyperthyroidism and ophthalmopathy. Points from the study as a whole: Within blood appeared most thyroid clonotypes that had expanded above 0.001.

V shed 6 bases, J shed 10 bases, and the junction held 4 bases outside the gene matches. The CDR3 is made up of 14 amino acids. The germline V gene encodes CDR1 MNHNS and CDR2 SASEGT. Thyroid ultrasound, orbital computed tomography, clinical symptoms, and serum thyroxine and TRAb underpinned diagnoses. The sample consisted of blood. The chain links TRBV6-1 to TRBJ2-1; 15 bases align to TRBD2. The TCR was taken from a young man with Graves' ophthalmopathy. Written as DNA, the CDR3 is TGTGCCAGCAGCCCGGGACTAGCGGGAGGAGAGCAGTTCTTC. It encodes CASSPGLAGGEQFF.